This record covers a single T cell receptor beta chain. The sample comes from a study of blood T cell repertoires in COVID-19. About the study: Italy, Spain and the United States were the sources of the convalescent and acute COVID-19 samples.

TCRdb's copy holds only in-frame clones and misses some; the assay was immunoSEQ multiplex PCR. Of some 420,000 clones in the sample, around 87% were seen once. Germline CDR1 KGHDR, CDR2 SFDVKD. The CDR3 runs 15 residues. Trimming cost V 3 bases and J 3 bases; bases outside gene matches: 7. The sequenced sample consisted of PBMCs or T cells enriched from blood (not recorded which). This chain connects TRBV24-1 to TRBJ2-7; TRBD1 matches at 7 bases. This receptor was identified in a man aged 25 to 40 who had recovered from COVID-19. CDR3 coding DNA: TGTGCCACCAGTGATGGCGACAGGGTAGGCTACGAGCAGTACTTC. This encodes CATSDGDRVGYEQYF.